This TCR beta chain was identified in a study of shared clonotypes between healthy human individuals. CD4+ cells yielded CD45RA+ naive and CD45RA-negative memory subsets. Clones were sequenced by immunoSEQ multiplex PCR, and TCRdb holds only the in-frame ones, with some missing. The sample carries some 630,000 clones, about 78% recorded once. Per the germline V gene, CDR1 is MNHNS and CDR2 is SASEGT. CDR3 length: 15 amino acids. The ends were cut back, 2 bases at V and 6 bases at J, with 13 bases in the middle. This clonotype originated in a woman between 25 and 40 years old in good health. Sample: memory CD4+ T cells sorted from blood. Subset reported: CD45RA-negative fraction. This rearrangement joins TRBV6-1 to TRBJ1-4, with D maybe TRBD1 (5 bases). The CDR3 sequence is CASSELGGGDEKLFF. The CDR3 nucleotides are TGTGCCAGCAGTGAATTGGGGGGAGGAGATGAAAAACTGTTTTTT.